Shown below are 15 T cell receptor beta chains from a single sample sequenced in a study of persistence of HIV-infected CD4 T cells. These receptors have no identified antigens. This was the immunoSEQ version 4 assay in survey mode. The data were produced by immunoSEQ multiplex PCR, yet TCRdb's version contains in-frame clones alone and is incomplete. The sample lists tens of thousands of clones, 70% seen once, with roughly 1.4% in the top ten. Overlapping HIV-1 Gag 15-mer peptides at around 1 ug per peptide per mL were used. CD4+ T cells upregulating both CD40 ligand and CD69 were sorted as responding cells. The specimen was CD4+ T cells sorted from PBMCs after roughly 18-hour stimulation, collected from a patient who received antiretroviral therapy. The origin of the receptors is an adult man with HIV who was CMV-seropositive.

Of note for this clone: This specimen includes other DNA sequences encoding the same CDR3. The V and J genes are TRBV19 and TRBJ1-5, with D possibly being TRBD1 (5 bases). The CDR3 runs 15 residues. Per germline, CDR1 LNHDA and CDR2 SQIVND (reference sequence). Trimming left V 1 base short and J 5 bases short, with 12 bases between. DNA of the CDR3: TGTGCCAGTAGTATAGCTCGGAGGGGTGATCAGCCCCAGCATTTT. Its protein product is CASSIARRGDQPQHF.

In this sample, this clone turned up once. The rearrangement joins TRBV6-5 to TRBJ2-7, with 8 bases identical to TRBD1. Germline assignment: CDR1 MNHEY and CDR2 SVGAGI. V shed 6 bases, J shed 4 bases, and the junction held 8 bases outside the gene matches. The CDR3 loop spans 14 amino acids. DNA for the CDR3: TGTGCCAGCAGCTATGGACAGGGCAAGTACGAGCAGTACTTC. It translates to CASSYGQGKYEQYF.

This chain uses TRBV5-1 with TRBJ2-3, with 9 bases identical to TRBD2. Germline V CDR1 and CDR2: SGHRS, YFSETQ. V was clipped by 0 bases and J by 4 bases; unmatched bases: 3. The CDR3 has 15 amino acids. The CDR3 reads CASSLELAGSDTQYF. Written as DNA, the CDR3 is TGCGCCAGCAGCTTGGAGCTAGCGGGGTCAGATACGCAGTATTTT.

The chain combines TRBV21-1 with TRBJ2-7. TRBV21-1 is assigned pseudogene status. This CDR3 has 17 amino acids. The CDR3 DNA reads as TGTGCCAGCAGCAAAGCGCGGAACGGGGCCAGCTCCTACGAGCAGTACTTC. Translated: CASSKARNGASSYEQYF.

The rearrangement links TRBV12-3 or TRBV12-4 to TRBJ1-5; D is unresolved. Trimming shortened V by 2 bases and J by 5 bases, and 7 bases separated the two germline ends. This CDR3 spans 13 amino acids. This CDR3 is CASSLMGYQPQHF. In DNA, the CDR3 is TGTGCCAGCAGTTTAATGGGTTATCAGCCCCAGCATTTT.

The rearrangement links TRBV5-1 to TRBJ2-7; D not resolved. Trimming left V 5 bases short and J 7 bases short, with 25 bases between. The CDR3 is made up of 16 amino acids. CDR1 SGHRS and CDR2 YFSETQ come from the germline V gene. CDR3 DNA: TGCGCCAGCAGACCAACCTATGGTAAGACGGCGGAAGAGCAGTACTTC. Amino acid sequence: CASRPTYGKTAEEQYF.

J is TRBJ2-5 and V is TRBV4-1; 7 bases agree with TRBD1. The CDR3 contains 15 residues. Trimming cost V 4 bases and J 3 bases; bases outside gene matches: 8. CDR1 and CDR2 (germline): MGHRA, YSYEKL. The chain's CDR3 is CASSPADRVEETQYF. DNA of the CDR3: TGCGCCAGCAGCCCCGCAGACAGGGTAGAAGAGACCCAGTACTTC.

This clone was detected a few times. The chain recombines TRBV28 with TRBJ1-1; the D gene is possibly TRBD1 (5 bases). There are 13 residues in the CDR3. V shed 6 bases and J shed 1 base, with 9 bases lying between them. The germline gives CDR1 MDHEN, CDR2 SYDVKM. CDR3 region: CASRSGGNTEAFF. Written as DNA, the CDR3 is TGTGCCAGCAGGTCGGGGGGGAACACTGAAGCTTTCTTT.

The chain joins TRBV18 to TRBJ1-3; no firm D call. The V end lost 4 bases, the J end lost 0 bases, and 10 bases lay between the germline ends. The CDR3 totals 15 residues. Looked up from germline, CDR1 is KGHSH and CDR2 is LQKENI. CDR3 loop: CASSRNGDSGNTIYF. CDR3 bases: TGTGCCAGCTCACGTAACGGGGACTCTGGAAACACCATATATTTT. Drawing the rest from reference TRBV18 and TRBJ1-3, the complete variable domain is NAGVMQNPRHLVRRRGQEARLRCSPMKGHSHVYWYRQLPEEGLKFMVYLQKENIIDESGMPKERFSAEFPKEGPSILRIQQVVRGDSAAYFCASSRNGDSGNTIYFGEGSWLTVV.

This chain uses TRBV18 with TRBJ1-1; D is unclear. The CDR3 contains 14 residues. Germline CDR1 and CDR2: KGHSH and LQKENI. V was shortened by 3 bases and J by 0 bases, with 8 bases between the two germline ends. CDR3 loop: CASSPTNMNTEAFF. DNA for the CDR3: TGTGCCAGCTCACCGACAAATATGAACACTGAAGCTTTCTTT.

The table lists this clone with a few counts. The chain couples TRBV27 to TRBJ1-5; D is ambiguous. The germline V gene encodes CDR1 MNHEY and CDR2 SMNVEV (reference sequence). V lost 7 bases and J lost 5, with 9 bases in between. The CDR3 length is 12 residues. The CDR3 protein is CASKHPDQPQHF. CDR3 nucleotide sequence: TGTGCCAGCAAACATCCCGATCAGCCCCAGCATTTT.

The chain is built from TRBV2 and TRBJ1-1; maybe TRBD1 (5 bases). The V end was cut by 5 bases, the J end by 12 bases, with 13 bases between. Germline CDR1 and CDR2: SNHLY and FYNNEI. The CDR3 loop spans 11 amino acids. CDR3 amino acids: CASSLARETFF. CDR3 coding DNA: TGTGCCAGCAGTCTTGCCAGGGAAACTTTCTTT.

The genes are TRBV30 and TRBJ1-2; 7 positions match TRBD1. Germline CDR1 reads GTSNPN; CDR2 reads SVGIG (reference sequence). CDR3 length equals 11 residues. Losses at the gene ends were 0 bases for V and 8 bases for J; bases not matched to a gene: 0. The CDR3 here is CAWSVQGGYTF. CDR3 nucleotides: TGTGCCTGGAGTGTACAGGGGGGCTACACCTTC. The whole variable domain, filled in from reference TRBV30 and TRBJ1-2, reads SQTIHQWPATLVQPVGSPLSLECTVEGTSNPNLYWYRQAAGRGLQLLFYSVGIGQISSEVPQNLSASRPQDRQFILSSKKLLLSDSGFYLCAWSVQGGYTFGSGTRLTVV.

The V and J genes are TRBV7-9 and TRBJ1-3, with D possibly TRBD1 on 6 matching bases. The germline gives CDR1 SEHNR, CDR2 FQNEAQ (reference sequence). V was pared by 1 base and J by 10 bases, with 11 bases between. There are 13 residues in the CDR3. The CDR3 reads CASSLGGGQTIYF. Written as DNA, the CDR3 is TGTGCCAGCAGCTTAGGAGGGGGGCAGACCATATATTTT.

The rearrangement links TRBV2 to TRBJ2-3; unclear D gene. This CDR3 region has 15 residues. CDR1 and CDR2 from the germline V gene are SNHLY and FYNNEI. Trimming cost V 8 bases and J 0 bases, with 15 bases left between them. CDR3 coding DNA: TGTGCCAGCGTCGAGGTACCCTCAAGCACAGATACGCAGTATTTT. Its protein is CASVEVPSSTDTQYF.